This T cell receptor beta chain was identified during a study of blood T cell repertoires in COVID-19. Overall study context: The samples span acute and convalescent COVID-19 from the United States, Italy and Spain.

Methods used by the authors: It was from reference gene primer amplification that nucleated cell counts were estimated. The method was immunoSEQ multiplex PCR; TCRdb's version includes in-frame clones alone and lacks a portion of them. Clone size and the V and J calls come from that table; the DNA yielded D and trimming. The table lists fewer than 55,000 clones, around 81% of them singletons. This receptor was obtained from a man in his 70s with active COVID-19. Source material: peripheral blood.

CDR3 residues: CASSRSPYPTDTQYF. CDR3 nucleotide sequence: TGTGCCAGCAGCCGCAGTCCTTATCCCACAGATACGCAGTATTTT. The chain is built from TRBV11-3 and TRBJ2-3; D not resolved. The CDR3 runs to 15 residues. Trimming left V 5 bases short and J 2 bases short, with 14 bases between. Germline V gene sequence: CDR1 SGHNT, CDR2 YENEEA.